A single TCR beta chain is shown here with its context. Its cognate antigen is unknown. The data originate from a study of graft-versus-host responses after intestinal transplantation. Study summary: Recipients were all induced with anti-thymocyte globulin, then given tacrolimus and steroids for around three years.

Some clones are missing from TCRdb's copy, which holds only in-frame ones; the method was immunoSEQ multiplex PCR. The sample lists over 120,000 clones, 80% to 95% occurring once. There are 16 residues in the CDR3. Germline CDR1 PRHDT, CDR2 FYEKMQ (reference sequence). With 0 bases removed from V and 0 bases from J, the gap between germline ends came to 12 bases. Study-wide results and limits: Some GvH clones were seen earlier in gut or blood, suggesting intestinal origin.

This sequence originates from a human donor who received an intestinal transplant. V is TRBV13 and J is TRBJ2-7, with D unclear. The material was unstimulated CD4+ T cells sorted from spleen or lymph node cells, obtained before intestinal transplant. The CDR3 sequence is CASSLGSGPFSYEQYF. CDR3 DNA sequence: TGTGCCAGCAGCTTAGGGAGTGGACCCTTCTCCTACGAGCAGTACTTC.